This entry features one T cell receptor beta chain sequence. The CDR3 is made up of 14 amino acids. Deletions cut 5 bases from V and 4 bases from J, with 9 bases between. The germline V gene encodes CDR1 SGHVS and CDR2 FNYEAQ. The data were produced by immunoSEQ multiplex PCR, yet TCRdb's version contains in-frame clones alone and is incomplete. Of about 15,000 clones listed, more than 65% are singletons. The patients had HPV-negative, locally advanced oral cavity squamous cell carcinoma. The sample comes from a study of neoadjuvant anti-PD-1 for oral cavity cancer. This specimen consisted of PBMCs, obtained before nivolumab (anti-PD-1) treatment. The receptor was isolated from a person aged 35 to 85 with oral cavity squamous cell carcinoma. The chain has TRBV7-6 and TRBJ2-6; D not certain. The CDR3 protein is CASSPASGANVLTF. CDR3 nucleotides: TGTGCCAGCAGCCCCGCCTCCGGGGCCAACGTCCTGACTTTC. The full variable domain, completed using reference TRBV7-6 and TRBJ2-6, is GAGVSQSPRYKVTKRGQDVALRCDPISGHVSLYWYRQALGQGPEFLTYFNYEAQQDKSGLPNDRFSAERPEGSISTLTIQRTEQRDSAMYRCASSPASGANVLTFGAGSRLTVL.